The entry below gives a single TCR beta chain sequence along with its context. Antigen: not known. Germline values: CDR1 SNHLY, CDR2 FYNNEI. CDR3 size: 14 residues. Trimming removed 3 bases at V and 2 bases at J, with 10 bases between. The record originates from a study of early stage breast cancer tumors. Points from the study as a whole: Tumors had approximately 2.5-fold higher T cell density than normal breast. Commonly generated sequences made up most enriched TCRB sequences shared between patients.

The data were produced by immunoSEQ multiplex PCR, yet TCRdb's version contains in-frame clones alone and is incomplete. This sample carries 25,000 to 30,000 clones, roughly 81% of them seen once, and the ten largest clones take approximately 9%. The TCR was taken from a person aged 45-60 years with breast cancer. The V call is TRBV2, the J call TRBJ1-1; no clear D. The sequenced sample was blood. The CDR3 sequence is CASSDSTSNTEAFF. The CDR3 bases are TGTGCCAGCAGTGACAGTACTAGTAACACTGAAGCTTTCTTT.